Listed below are T cell receptor beta chains from one sample, sequenced in a study of blood T cell repertoires in COVID-19. Only in-frame clones appear in the TCRdb table, and some are missing; sequencing was by immunoSEQ multiplex PCR. This table has about 370,000 clones, 70% to 90% appearing once. Sequenced: peripheral blood. The receptors derive from a young woman with COVID-19, enrolled during active disease. Both conserved end residues are part of each CDR3. A D gene is named only where the DNA matches it firmly. Part of the rows lack a size; the others show once, few, many or a class for expanded clones.

D gene: TRBD2
clone size: .
J gene: TRBJ2-5
V gene: TRBV30
CDR3 DNA: TGTGTCCTGACTAGCGCAGAAGAGACCCAGTACTTC
CDR3 protein: CVLTSAEETQYF

D gene: TRBD2
clone size: .
J gene: TRBJ2-3
V gene: TRBV6-2/TRBV6-3
CDR3 DNA: TGTGCCAGCAGTTTTAGCGGGGGGGCTCAAGAACAGTATTTT
CDR3 protein: CASSFSGGAQEQYF

D gene: TRBD2
clone size: .
J gene: TRBJ2-3
V gene: TRBV7-2
CDR3 DNA: TGTGCCAGCAGCTTAGGACCTAGCGGGGGCACAGATACGCAGTATTTT
CDR3 protein: CASSLGPSGGTDTQYF

D gene: TRBD2
clone size: .
J gene: TRBJ2-1
V gene: TRBV6-1
CDR3 DNA: TGTGCCAGCAGTGAAGCGCGGACTAGCGGGAGAAATGAGCAGTTCTTC
CDR3 protein: CASSEARTSGRNEQFF

D gene: TRBD1
clone size: .
J gene: TRBJ1-2
V gene: TRBV5-1
CDR3 DNA: TGCGCCAGCAGCACGGACAGGGCGGGCTACTATGGCTACACCTTC
CDR3 protein: CASSTDRAGYYGYTF

D gene: .
clone size: .
J gene: TRBJ2-1
V gene: TRBV27
CDR3 DNA: TGTGCCAGCAGTTTCTCTCTAGCTAATGAGCAGTTCTTC
CDR3 protein: CASSFSLANEQFF

D gene: .
clone size: .
J gene: TRBJ1-6
V gene: TRBV28
CDR3 DNA: TGTGCCAGCTGGAGCGTGGATTCACCCCTCCACTTT
CDR3 protein: CASWSVDSPLHF

D gene: TRBD1
clone size: .
J gene: TRBJ1-2
V gene: TRBV7-8
CDR3 DNA: TGTGCCAGCAGCTTAAGGGGGCGCGGCTATGGCTACACCTTC
CDR3 protein: CASSLRGRGYGYTF

D gene: TRBD1
clone size: once
J gene: TRBJ1-4
V gene: TRBV6-5
CDR3 DNA: TGTGCCAGCAGTTACGCGACAGGGGAGAATGAAAAACTGTTTTTT
CDR3 protein: CASSYATGENEKLFF

D gene: .
clone size: .
J gene: TRBJ2-1
V gene: TRBV3-1/TRBV3-2
CDR3 DNA: TGTGCCAGCAGCCAGGCCCCCTCGGCGGGCAATCAGTTCTTC
CDR3 protein: CASSQAPSAGNQFF

D gene: .
clone size: .
J gene: TRBJ1-1
V gene: TRBV29-1
CDR3 DNA: TGCAGCGGTGACAGATCGAACACTGAAGCTTTCTTT
CDR3 protein: CSGDRSNTEAFF

D gene: TRBD1
clone size: .
J gene: TRBJ2-5
V gene: TRBV5-8
CDR3 DNA: TGTGCCAGCAGCCGCGGACAGGGGGTTCGGGAAGAGACCCAGTACTTC
CDR3 protein: CASSRGQGVREETQYF

D gene: .
clone size: once
J gene: TRBJ2-3
V gene: TRBV9
CDR3 DNA: TGTGCCAGCAGCTTAGCCGTAGATACGCAGTATTTT
CDR3 protein: CASSLAVDTQYF

D gene: .
clone size: .
J gene: TRBJ1-6
V gene: TRBV12-3/TRBV12-4
CDR3 DNA: TGTGCCAGCAGTTCAGGGTATAATTCACCCCTCCACTTT
CDR3 protein: CASSSGYNSPLHF

D gene: .
clone size: .
J gene: TRBJ1-4
V gene: TRBV19
CDR3 DNA: TGTGCCAGTAGTATATCCCGACAGGCGGGTGAAAAACTGTTTTTT
CDR3 protein: CASSISRQAGEKLFF

D gene: .
clone size: .
J gene: TRBJ1-1
V gene: TRBV29-1
CDR3 DNA: TGCAGCGTACACAGGGTCGGAACTGAAGCTTTCTTT
CDR3 protein: CSVHRVGTEAFF

D gene: .
clone size: .
J gene: TRBJ2-1
V gene: TRBV18
CDR3 DNA: TGTGCCAGCTCACCTCCTGGGGGGGGCTGGAATGAGCAGTTCTTC
CDR3 protein: CASSPPGGGWNEQFF

D gene: TRBD1
clone size: .
J gene: TRBJ2-2
V gene: TRBV5-1
CDR3 DNA: TGCGCCAGCAGCTTTGGACAGGGGGCTCCGATCGGGGAGCTGTTTTTT
CDR3 protein: CASSFGQGAPIGELFF

D gene: TRBD1
clone size: .
J gene: TRBJ1-2
V gene: TRBV19
CDR3 DNA: TGTGCCAGTAGTCCCCGACAGGGACTCAGTGGCTACACCTTC
CDR3 protein: CASSPRQGLSGYTF

D gene: .
clone size: .
J gene: TRBJ2-3
V gene: TRBV27
CDR3 DNA: TGTGCCAGCAGTCCCCGAGGGGGCGGGGTCAGCACAGATACGCAGTATTTT
CDR3 protein: CASSPRGGGVSTDTQYF

D gene: TRBD1
clone size: once
J gene: TRBJ2-5
V gene: TRBV28
CDR3 DNA: TGTGCCAGCAGTCTCACTGACAGGGCCCAAGAGACCCAGTACTTC
CDR3 protein: CASSLTDRAQETQYF

D gene: .
clone size: few
J gene: TRBJ1-1
V gene: TRBV21-1
CDR3 DNA: TGTGCCAGCAGCAAAGAAGGGGTCCCCCCTGAAGCTTTCTTT
CDR3 protein: CASSKEGVPPEAFF

D gene: TRBD1
clone size: .
J gene: TRBJ2-1
V gene: TRBV3-1/TRBV3-2
CDR3 DNA: TGTGCCAGCAGCCAAAGACAGGGGGTGAGCTCCTACAATGAGCAGTTCTTC
CDR3 protein: CASSQRQGVSSYNEQFF

D gene: TRBD1
clone size: .
J gene: TRBJ1-5
V gene: TRBV18
CDR3 DNA: TGTGCCAGCTCACCCGCGACAGGGGATCAGCCCCAGCATTTT
CDR3 protein: CASSPATGDQPQHF

D gene: TRBD2
clone size: .
J gene: TRBJ2-1
V gene: TRBV5-4
CDR3 DNA: TGTGCCAGCAGCTTGGATGCGGGGGGGCCTCGCAATGAGCAGTTCTTC
CDR3 protein: CASSLDAGGPRNEQFF

D gene: TRBD1
clone size: .
J gene: TRBJ2-7
V gene: TRBV6-5
CDR3 DNA: TGTGCCAGCAGTCGCGGACAGGGCGTCTCCTACGAGCAGTACTTC
CDR3 protein: CASSRGQGVSYEQYF

D gene: TRBD1
clone size: once
J gene: TRBJ1-6
V gene: TRBV5-8
CDR3 DNA: TGTGCCAGCAGCTTATTGCCGCAGGGGGGAGGTAATTCACCCCTCCACTTT
CDR3 protein: CASSLLPQGGGNSPLHF

D gene: TRBD1
clone size: .
J gene: TRBJ1-1
V gene: TRBV15
CDR3 DNA: TGTGCCACCAGCAAGGGCAGGGGGGAACCTGAAGCTTTCTTT
CDR3 protein: CATSKGRGEPEAFF

D gene: TRBD2
clone size: .
J gene: TRBJ2-7
V gene: TRBV10-3
CDR3 DNA: TGTGCCGTTCGGTCGAGCGGGGCCTCCTACGAGCAGTACTTC
CDR3 protein: CAVRSSGASYEQYF

D gene: .
clone size: .
J gene: TRBJ1-1
V gene: TRBV19
CDR3 DNA: TGTGCCAGTAGTATCGCAGGGAAGGGAGGGACTGAAGCTTTCTTT
CDR3 protein: CASSIAGKGGTEAFF

D gene: TRBD2
clone size: .
J gene: TRBJ2-1
V gene: TRBV7-9
CDR3 DNA: TGTGCCAGCAGCTTAGGGTTAGCGGGAGGGCCTTGGATCCTTGATGAGCAGTTCTTC
CDR3 protein: CASSLGLAGGPWILDEQFF

D gene: .
clone size: .
J gene: TRBJ2-5
V gene: TRBV7-2
CDR3 DNA: TGTGCCAGCAGCTTAGTATTAGCGGAGGCGCTTAAAGAGACCCAGTACTTC
CDR3 protein: CASSLVLAEALKETQYF

D gene: .
clone size: .
J gene: TRBJ1-3
V gene: TRBV4-3
CDR3 DNA: TGCGCCAGCAGCCAAGGTCGCAGCTCTGGAAACACCATATATTTT
CDR3 protein: CASSQGRSSGNTIYF

D gene: TRBD1
clone size: .
J gene: TRBJ1-5
V gene: TRBV5-1
CDR3 DNA: TGCGCCAGCAGCTTGAATTGGGAGAGGGGGCAGGATCAGCCCCAGCATTTT
CDR3 protein: CASSLNWERGQDQPQHF

D gene: TRBD2
clone size: .
J gene: TRBJ2-1
V gene: TRBV5-1
CDR3 DNA: TGCGCCAGCAGCTCCGCTGAGCGGGAACCCATGACGCGGAATGAGCAGTTCTTC
CDR3 protein: CASSSAEREPMTRNEQFF

D gene: .
clone size: .
J gene: TRBJ1-1
V gene: TRBV18
CDR3 DNA: TGTGCCAGCTCGAACAGCGGAGGGGCGGGCACTGAAGCTTTCTTT
CDR3 protein: CASSNSGGAGTEAFF

D gene: .
clone size: .
J gene: TRBJ2-1
V gene: TRBV4-2
CDR3 DNA: TGTGCCAGCAGCCAACCCGGACAGTACAATGAGCAGTTCTTC
CDR3 protein: CASSQPGQYNEQFF

D gene: TRBD1
clone size: few
J gene: TRBJ1-1
V gene: TRBV2
CDR3 DNA: TGTGCCAGCACCGGACAGGGATATCATGGCACTGAAGCTTTCTTT
CDR3 protein: CASTGQGYHGTEAFF

D gene: .
clone size: .
J gene: TRBJ2-3
V gene: TRBV4-3
CDR3 DNA: TGCGCCAGCAGCCAACAACTAGGGGGAGATACGCAGTATTTT
CDR3 protein: CASSQQLGGDTQYF

D gene: .
clone size: .
J gene: TRBJ2-2
V gene: TRBV10-3
CDR3 DNA: TGTGCCATCAGTGAGGGGACACATAACACCGGGGAGCTGTTTTTT
CDR3 protein: CAISEGTHNTGELFF

D gene: TRBD2
clone size: .
J gene: TRBJ2-7
V gene: TRBV7-9
CDR3 DNA: TGTGCCAGCACCCCTTCAGCGGGGAATTACGAGCAGTACTTC
CDR3 protein: CASTPSAGNYEQYF

D gene: .
clone size: .
J gene: TRBJ2-3
V gene: TRBV5-1
CDR3 DNA: TGCGCCAGCAGCTTGGCCAAAGTCTCCGTTACTAGCACAGATACGCAGTATTTT
CDR3 protein: CASSLAKVSVTSTDTQYF

D gene: .
clone size: once
J gene: TRBJ2-5
V gene: TRBV12-2
CDR3 DNA: TGTGCAAGTCGCTTAGCAGAGAGGCCGGAGACCCAGTACTTC
CDR3 protein: CASRLAERPETQYF

D gene: .
clone size: .
J gene: TRBJ2-1
V gene: TRBV14
CDR3 DNA: TGTGCCAGCAGCCCGGAGATAGGCAGCTCCTACAATGAGCAGTTCTTC
CDR3 protein: CASSPEIGSSYNEQFF

D gene: .
clone size: .
J gene: TRBJ1-2
V gene: TRBV30
CDR3 DNA: TGTGCCTGGACTCCTGACAGTCACCATCTCTATGGCTACACCTTC
CDR3 protein: CAWTPDSHHLYGYTF

D gene: .
clone size: .
J gene: TRBJ2-7
V gene: TRBV5-6
CDR3 DNA: TGTGCCAGCAGCGCTACTCCGCCAGGGGTAATCTACGAGCAGTACTTC
CDR3 protein: CASSATPPGVIYEQYF

D gene: .
clone size: .
J gene: TRBJ1-3
V gene: TRBV5-5
CDR3 DNA: TGTGCCAGCAGCTGGGCGGGAGGGATGGGAACAGGCGGAAACACCATATATTTT
CDR3 protein: CASSWAGGMGTGGNTIYF

D gene: TRBD1
clone size: .
J gene: TRBJ2-4
V gene: TRBV20-1
CDR3 DNA: TGCAGTGCTTTTACAGGGGACATTCAGTACTTC
CDR3 protein: CSAFTGDIQYF

D gene: TRBD1
clone size: .
J gene: TRBJ1-5
V gene: TRBV2
CDR3 DNA: TGTGCCAGCACTAGGACAGGGGGGGGCAATCAGCCCCAGCATTTT
CDR3 protein: CASTRTGGGNQPQHF

D gene: .
clone size: once
J gene: TRBJ1-1
V gene: TRBV27
CDR3 DNA: TGTGCCAGCACATCACTCGGTCGGGGGATCACTGAAGCTTTCTTT
CDR3 protein: CASTSLGRGITEAFF

D gene: TRBD2
clone size: .
J gene: TRBJ2-5
V gene: TRBV9
CDR3 DNA: TGTGCCAGCAGCGTCGGACTAGCGGGTTCGCAAGAGACCCAGTACTTC
CDR3 protein: CASSVGLAGSQETQYF